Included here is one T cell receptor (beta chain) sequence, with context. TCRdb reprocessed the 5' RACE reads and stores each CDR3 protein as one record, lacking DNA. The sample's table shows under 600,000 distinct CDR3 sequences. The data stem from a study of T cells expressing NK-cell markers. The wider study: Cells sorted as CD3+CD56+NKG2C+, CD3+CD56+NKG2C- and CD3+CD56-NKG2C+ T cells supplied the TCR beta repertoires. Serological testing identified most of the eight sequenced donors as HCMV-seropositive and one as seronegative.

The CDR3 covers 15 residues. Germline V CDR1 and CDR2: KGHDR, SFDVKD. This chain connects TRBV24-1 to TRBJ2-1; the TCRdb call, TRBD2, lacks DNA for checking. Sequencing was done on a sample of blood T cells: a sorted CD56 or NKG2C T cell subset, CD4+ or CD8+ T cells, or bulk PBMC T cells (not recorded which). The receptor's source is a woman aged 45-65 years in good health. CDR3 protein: CATSDSWEVYNEQFF.